Only a few counts were recorded for the clone carrying this T cell receptor beta chain. Authors' data handling: Filtering differed because ImmunoSEQ produced junction-only sequences that carried no quality scores. The repertoire was sequenced with immunoSEQ multiplex PCR; TCRdb's copy has only in-frame clones and lacks some. V, J and clone size are taken as reported in that table, and D and trimming were inferred from the DNA itself. The data contain hundreds of thousands of clones, under 80% of them singletons. This specimen belongs to a study of shared clonotypes between healthy human individuals. Background on the study: Donors had three CD4 naive, three CD4 memory, two CD8 naive and one CD8 memory plate apiece.

This CDR3 spans 16 amino acids. The junction had 8 bases not matched to a gene; V was cut back by 4 bases and J by 1 base. Germline V gene lookup returns CDR1 MGHDK and CDR2 SYGVNS. The J gene is TRBJ2-3, the V gene TRBV25-1; 7 bases agree with TRBD1. This TCR derives from a woman aged 25 to 45 in good health. Sequenced: memory CD4+ T cells sorted from blood. Subset here: CD45RA-negative fraction. The CDR3 is CASSGTQGYGTDTQYF. The CDR3 DNA follows: TGTGCCAGCAGTGGAACACAGGGGTACGGCACAGATACGCAGTATTTT.